Sequencing of this T cell receptor (beta chain) was carried out in a study of T cells in Graves' hyperthyroidism and ophthalmopathy. Study-level points and caveats: Also found in blood were most expanded thyroid clonotypes above 0.001.

As to this clonotype: What it binds is unknown.

V was shortened by 8 bases and J by 8 bases, with 12 bases between the two germline ends. Germline CDR1 reads MNHNS; CDR2 reads SASEGT. CDR3 length: 11 residues. The CDR3 regions of TCR beta were amplified from RNA transcripts. First-round RT-PCR targeting the TCR CDR3 was performed with the HTBI primer set. TCRdb independently ran MiXCR on the multiplex PCR reads; one entry per CDR3 protein. This sample carries around 600,000 distinct CDR3 sequences, roughly 46% of them seen once, and the ten largest clones take under 8%. The study based diagnoses on clinical symptoms, serum thyroxine and TRAb, thyroid ultrasound and orbital computed tomography.

This chain links TRBV6-1 with TRBJ1-1; tentative D call: TRBD1 (5 bases). Sequencing input: peripheral blood or thyroid tissue (not recorded which). The clonotype originates from an adult man with Graves' disease, either hyperthyroidism or ophthalmopathy (not recorded which). CDR3: CASRTTTEAFF. DNA for the CDR3: TGTGCCAGCCGGACAACGACAGAAGCTTTCTTT.